The present TCR beta chain was sequenced within a study of graft-versus-host responses after intestinal transplantation. V lost 5 bases and J lost 0; bases outside the gene matches: 6. The germline V gene has CDR1 SGHVS and CDR2 FQNEAQ. The CDR3 covers 16 residues. As regards this clone: Its cognate antigen is unknown.

Sequencing was performed with immunoSEQ multiplex PCR; in TCRdb, only in-frame clones are kept and a portion is missing. This table holds about 25,000 clones, approximately 95% found once. Study findings and constraints: GvH clones surfaced in recipient marrow, some emerging earlier in ileum or blood. GvH clone levels peaked in circulation, and this peak was associated with early post-transplant HvG declines.

The clonotype was recovered from a human patient who received an intestinal transplant, so some T cells may come from the graft donor. The gene calls are TRBV7-8 and TRBJ2-1; 8 positions agree with TRBD1. Specimen: PBMCs, collected 156 days after intestinal transplant. The CDR3 loop reads CASSHTGQDSYNEQFF. The CDR3 DNA sequence: TGTGCCAGCAGCCACACGGGACAGGACTCCTACAATGAGCAGTTCTTC.